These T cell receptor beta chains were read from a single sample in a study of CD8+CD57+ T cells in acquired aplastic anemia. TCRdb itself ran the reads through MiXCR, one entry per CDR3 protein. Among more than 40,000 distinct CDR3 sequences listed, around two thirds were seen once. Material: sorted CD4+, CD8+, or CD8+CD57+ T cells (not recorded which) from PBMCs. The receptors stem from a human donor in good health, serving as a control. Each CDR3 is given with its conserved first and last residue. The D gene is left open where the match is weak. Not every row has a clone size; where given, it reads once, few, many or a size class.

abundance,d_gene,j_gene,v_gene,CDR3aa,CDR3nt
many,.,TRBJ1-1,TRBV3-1,CASSQDDEVAEAFF,TGTGCCAGCAGCCAAGACGACGAAGTCGCTGAAGCTTTCTTT
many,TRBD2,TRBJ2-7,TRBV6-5,CVSSYSAGGSYEQYF,TGTGTCAGCAGTTACTCGGCGGGGGGCTCCTACGAGCAGTACTTC
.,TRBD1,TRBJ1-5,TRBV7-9,CASSLGQGDNQPQHF,TGTGCCAGCAGCCTTGGACAGGGGGACAATCAGCCCCAGCATTTT
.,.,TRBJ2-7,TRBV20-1,CSASPPAGAPGEQYF,TGCAGTGCTAGCCCTCCGGCCGGCGCCCCAGGAGAGCAGTACTTC
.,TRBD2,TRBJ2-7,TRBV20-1,CSATPGLDAYEQYF,TGCAGTGCTACCCCGGGACTAGACGCTTACGAGCAGTACTTC
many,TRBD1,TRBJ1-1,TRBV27,CASSLNRGMNTEAFF,TGTGCCAGCAGTTTAAACAGGGGAATGAACACTGAAGCTTTCTTT
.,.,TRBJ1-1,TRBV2,CASSVDGTVNTEAFF,TGTGCCAGCAGTGTCGACGGGACGGTGAACACTGAAGCTTTCTTT
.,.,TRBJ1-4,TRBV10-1,CASSEGRGEQGNEKLFF,TGCGCCAGCAGTGAAGGACGAGGTGAGCAGGGTAATGAAAAACTGTTTTTT
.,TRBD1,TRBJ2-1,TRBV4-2,CAGSLGTVTLLAALDEQFF,TGTGCCGGCAGCCTCGGGACAGTGACCCTACTGGCGGCCCTCGATGAGCAGTTCTTC
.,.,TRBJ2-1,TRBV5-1,CASSFNNEQFF,TGCGCCAGCAGCTTCAACAATGAGCAGTTCTTC
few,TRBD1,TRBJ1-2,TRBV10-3,CAIGTGELYGYTF,TGTGCCATCGGGACAGGAGAGTTATATGGCTACACCTTC
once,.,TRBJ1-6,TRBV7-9,CASSRGDSPLHF,TGTGCCAGCAGCCGAGGGGACTCACCCCTCCACTTT